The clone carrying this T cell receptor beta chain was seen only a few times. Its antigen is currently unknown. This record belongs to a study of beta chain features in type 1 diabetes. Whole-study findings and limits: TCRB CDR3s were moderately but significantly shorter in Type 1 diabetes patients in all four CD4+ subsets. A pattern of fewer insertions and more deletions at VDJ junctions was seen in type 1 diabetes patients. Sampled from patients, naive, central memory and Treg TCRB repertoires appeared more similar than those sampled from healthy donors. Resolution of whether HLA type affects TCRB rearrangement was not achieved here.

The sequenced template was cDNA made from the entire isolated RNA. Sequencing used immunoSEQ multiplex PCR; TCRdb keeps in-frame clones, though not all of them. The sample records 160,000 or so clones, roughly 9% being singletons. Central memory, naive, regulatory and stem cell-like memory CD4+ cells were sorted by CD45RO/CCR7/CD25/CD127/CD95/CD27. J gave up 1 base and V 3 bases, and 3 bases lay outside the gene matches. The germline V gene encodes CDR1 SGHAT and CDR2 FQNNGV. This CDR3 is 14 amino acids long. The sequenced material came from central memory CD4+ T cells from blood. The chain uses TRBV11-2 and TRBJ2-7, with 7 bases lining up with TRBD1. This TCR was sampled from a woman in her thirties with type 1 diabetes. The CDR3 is CASSLKTGSYEQYF. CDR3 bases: TGTGCCAGCAGCTTGAAGACAGGGTCCTACGAGCAGTACTTC.